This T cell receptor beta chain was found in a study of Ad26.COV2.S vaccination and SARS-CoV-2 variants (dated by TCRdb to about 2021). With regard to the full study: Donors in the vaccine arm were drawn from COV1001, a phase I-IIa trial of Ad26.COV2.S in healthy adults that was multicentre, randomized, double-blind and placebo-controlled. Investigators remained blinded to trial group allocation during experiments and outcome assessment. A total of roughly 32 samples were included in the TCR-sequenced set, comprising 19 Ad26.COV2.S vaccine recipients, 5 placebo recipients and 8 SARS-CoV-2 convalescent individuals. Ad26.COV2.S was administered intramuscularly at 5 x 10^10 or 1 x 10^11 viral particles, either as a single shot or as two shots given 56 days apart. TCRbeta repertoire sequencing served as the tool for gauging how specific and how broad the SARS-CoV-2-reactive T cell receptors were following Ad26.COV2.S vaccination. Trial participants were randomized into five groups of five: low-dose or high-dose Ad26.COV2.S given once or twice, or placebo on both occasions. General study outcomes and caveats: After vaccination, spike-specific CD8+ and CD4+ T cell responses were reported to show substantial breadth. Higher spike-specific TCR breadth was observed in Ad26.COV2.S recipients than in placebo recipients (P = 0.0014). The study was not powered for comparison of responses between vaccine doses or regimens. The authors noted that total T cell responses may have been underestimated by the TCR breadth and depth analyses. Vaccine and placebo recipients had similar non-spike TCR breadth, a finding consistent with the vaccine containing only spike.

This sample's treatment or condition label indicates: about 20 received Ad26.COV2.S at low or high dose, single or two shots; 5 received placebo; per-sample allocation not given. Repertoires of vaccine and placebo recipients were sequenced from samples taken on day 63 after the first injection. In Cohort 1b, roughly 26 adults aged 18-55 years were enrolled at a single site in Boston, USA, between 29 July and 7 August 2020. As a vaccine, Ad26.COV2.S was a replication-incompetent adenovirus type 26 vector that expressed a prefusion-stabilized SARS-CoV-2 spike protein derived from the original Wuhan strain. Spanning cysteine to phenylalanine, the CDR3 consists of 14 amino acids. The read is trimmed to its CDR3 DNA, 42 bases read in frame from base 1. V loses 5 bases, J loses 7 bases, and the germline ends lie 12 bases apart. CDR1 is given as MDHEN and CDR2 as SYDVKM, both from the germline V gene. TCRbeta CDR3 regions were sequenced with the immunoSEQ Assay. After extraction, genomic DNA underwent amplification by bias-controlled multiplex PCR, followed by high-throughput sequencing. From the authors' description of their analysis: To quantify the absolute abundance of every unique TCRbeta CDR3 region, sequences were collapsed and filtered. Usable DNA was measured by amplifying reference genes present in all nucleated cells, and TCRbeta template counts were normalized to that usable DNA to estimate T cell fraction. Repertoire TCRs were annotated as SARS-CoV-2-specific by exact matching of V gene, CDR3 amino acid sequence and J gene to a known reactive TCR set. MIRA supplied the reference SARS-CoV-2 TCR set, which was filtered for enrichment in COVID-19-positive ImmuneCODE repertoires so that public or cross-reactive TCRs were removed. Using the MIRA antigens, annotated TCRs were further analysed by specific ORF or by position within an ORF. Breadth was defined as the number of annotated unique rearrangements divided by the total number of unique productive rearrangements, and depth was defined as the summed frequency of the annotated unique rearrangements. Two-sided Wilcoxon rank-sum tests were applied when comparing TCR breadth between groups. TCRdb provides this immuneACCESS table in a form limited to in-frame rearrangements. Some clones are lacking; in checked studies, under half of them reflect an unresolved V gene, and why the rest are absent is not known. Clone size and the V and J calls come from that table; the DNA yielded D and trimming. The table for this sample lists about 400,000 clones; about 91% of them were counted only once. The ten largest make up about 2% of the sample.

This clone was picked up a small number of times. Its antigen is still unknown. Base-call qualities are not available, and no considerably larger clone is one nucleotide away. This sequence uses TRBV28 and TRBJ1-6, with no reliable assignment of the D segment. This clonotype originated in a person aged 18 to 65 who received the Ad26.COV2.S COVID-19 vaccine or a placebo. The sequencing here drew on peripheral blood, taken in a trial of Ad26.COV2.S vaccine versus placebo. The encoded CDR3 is CASSRFGINSPLHF. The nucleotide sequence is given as TGTGCCAGCAGTCGCTTCGGGATAAATTCACCCCTCCACTTT.